This entry lists 18 T cell receptor beta chains sequenced from one sample in a study of CD8 T cells in ankylosing spondylitis. Antigens of these TCRs are unknown. Study observations and caveats: What appeared characteristic of ankylosing spondylitis blood was a TCR beta motif of eight or nine highly homologous variants.

MiXCR was run by TCRdb on the 5' RACE reads, yielding one entry per CDR3 protein. This sample has around 890,000 distinct CDR3 sequences, with approximately 12% found just once. Sequencing was performed on blood, either unsorted or a sorted T cell fraction (not recorded which). Receptors were obtained from a male donor with ankylosing spondylitis.

This clonotype occurred a few times. This chain connects TRBV7-8 to TRBJ2-2, with D perhaps TRBD1 (7 bases). The CDR3 has 15 amino acids. The V end lost 5 bases, the J end lost 5 bases, and 15 bases lay between the germline ends. The germline V gene encodes CDR1 SGHVS and CDR2 FQNEAQ. In nucleotides, the CDR3 is TGTGCCAGCAGCGCGACAGGGAGGAATACCGGGGAGCTGTTTTTT. It is translated as CASSATGRNTGELFF. Looking up the rest from reference TRBV7-8 and TRBJ2-2 gives the full variable domain: GAGVSQSPRYKVAKRGQDVALRCDPISGHVSLFWYQQALGQGPEFLTYFQNEAQLDKSGLPSDRFFAERPEGSVSTLKIQRTQQEDSAVYLCASSATGRNTGELFFGEGSRLTVL.

This clonotype was seen ten or more times. In DNA, the CDR3 is TGCGCCAGCAGCTTGGGACTCACCTCCTACAATGAGCAGTTCTTC. Its protein is CASSLGLTSYNEQFF. The chain combines TRBV5-1 with TRBJ2-1; D ambiguous. CDR1 is SGHRS and CDR2 is YFSETQ in the germline V gene. V lost 0 bases and J lost 0, with 7 bases in between. The CDR3 spans 15 residues.

This clonotype was seen repeatedly, ten times or more. V usage is TRBV10-3 and J usage is TRBJ1-1, with a tentative D call TRBD1 (6 bases). The germline gives CDR1 ENHRY, CDR2 SYGVKD. This CDR3 is 13 amino acids long. Trimming cost V 10 bases and J 4 bases, with 16 bases left between them. DNA of the CDR3: TGTGCCAGCCACAGGGAGCTGGCCACTGAAGCTTTCTTT. As protein: CASHRELATEAFF.

Many counts were recorded for this clonotype. The chain couples TRBV29-1 to TRBJ2-7, with D perhaps TRBD1 (5 bases). The CDR3 has 11 amino acids. V lost 4 bases and J 3 bases, leaving 7 bases between the germline ends. Germline-derived CDR1 and CDR2 are SQVTM and ANQGSEA. CDR3 DNA sequence: TGCAGCGTTGGAAGGGGCTACGAGCAGTACTTC. Translated: CSVGRGYEQYF.

This clonotype turned up a few times. The J gene is TRBJ2-1, the V gene TRBV5-1, with 11 nucleotides matching TRBD2. The CDR3 has 14 amino acids. Per germline, CDR1 SGHRS and CDR2 YFSETQ. V was pared by 7 bases and J by 3 bases, with 3 bases of the junction left unmatched. The CDR3 sequence is CASRTSGYYNEQFF. DNA for the CDR3: TGCGCCAGCCGGACTAGCGGGTACTACAATGAGCAGTTCTTC.

In its sample, this clonotype was seen a few times. The chain links TRBV4-2 to TRBJ1-5; 8 bases are shared with TRBD1. The CDR3 length is 16 residues. Germline V gene lookup returns CDR1 LGHNA and CDR2 YNFKEQ. After removal of 1 base from V and 6 bases from J, the junction contained 8 bases not matched to a gene. This CDR3 is CASSQGTGSQGQPQHF. The CDR3 DNA reads as TGTGCCAGCAGCCAAGGGACAGGGTCACAAGGTCAGCCCCAGCATTTT.

This clonotype came up a few times. V and J are TRBV7-9 and TRBJ1-2; D is unresolved. The V gene's germline CDR1 is SEHNR and CDR2 FQNEAQ (reference sequence). The length of the CDR3 is 14 residues. The germline V and J ends were trimmed by 1 base and 8 bases, with 14 bases remaining between them. The CDR3 DNA reads as TGTGCCAGCAGCTTAGAATGGGAGGCTGCGGGCTACACCTTC. This encodes CASSLEWEAAGYTF.

This clonotype was observed a handful of times. The chain has TRBV3-1 and TRBJ1-1; TRBD1 aligns across 8 bases. Germline V gene data show CDR1 as LGHDT and CDR2 as YNNKEL (reference sequence). The CDR3 loop spans 14 amino acids. V lost 3 bases, J lost 7 bases, and 7 bases stayed unmatched. The CDR3 DNA follows: TGTGCCAGCAGCCATACGGACAGGGCCATTGAAGCTTTCTTT. As protein: CASSHTDRAIEAFF.

This clonotype has ten or more counts. The chain joins TRBV12-3 or TRBV12-4 to TRBJ1-1, with D possibly TRBD1 on 5 matching bases. Trimming cost V 8 bases and J 1 base, with 11 bases left between them. CDR3 length: 13 residues. Here the CDR3 reads CASFRDENTEAFF. In DNA form, the CDR3 reads TGTGCCAGCTTCCGGGACGAGAACACTGAAGCTTTCTTT.

This clonotype was observed at least ten times. V usage is TRBV5-6 and J usage is TRBJ1-2; D perhaps matches TRBD1 (5 bases). The CDR3 runs to 16 residues. Germline-derived CDR1 and CDR2 are SGHDT and YYEEEE. Trimming left V 4 bases short and J 8 bases short, with 24 bases between. CDR3 sequence reads: CASSIDTGTLPGGYTF. CDR3 in DNA: TGTGCCAGCAGCATCGATACCGGGACGCTCCCGGGAGGCTACACCTTC.

This clonotype was observed a handful of times. The chain has TRBV18 and TRBJ2-5, with D maybe TRBD1 (5 bases). CDR1 is KGHSH and CDR2 is LQKENI in the germline V gene. This CDR3 region has 14 residues. Deletions cut 4 bases from V and 1 base from J, with 10 bases between. CDR3 sequence (DNA): TGTGCCAGCTCACGCGCAGGGCCCCAAGAGACCCAGTACTTC. This sequence encodes CASSRAGPQETQYF.

There are a few counts of this clonotype. The CDR3 bases are TGTGCCAGCAGTTACAGGGAGGGTACGCAGTATTTT. This translates into CASSYREGTQYF. The chain joins TRBV6-5 to TRBJ2-3; TRBD2 aligns across 7 bases. This CDR3 has 12 amino acids. Germline lookup yields CDR1 MNHEY and CDR2 SVGAGI. J gave up 8 bases and V 2 bases, and 1 base lay outside the gene matches.

This clonotype has more than one count but fewer than ten. J is TRBJ1-1 and V is TRBV6-2 or TRBV6-3, with a weak D call TRBD1 (5 bases). V was cut by 6 bases and J by 3 bases, with 14 bases left in between. Germline CDR1 and CDR2: MNHEY and SVGEGT. The CDR3 is 14 residues long. This chain's CDR3 is CASRSGGLDTEAFF. In nucleotides, the CDR3 is TGTGCCAGCAGATCTGGGGGTTTGGACACTGAAGCTTTCTTT.

In its sample, this clonotype was seen many times. V gene TRBV20-1 combines with J gene TRBJ1-2; D ambiguous. The CDR3 length is 12 residues. The germline V gene encodes CDR1 DFQATT and CDR2 SNEGSKA (reference sequence). Trimming took off 5 bases at V and 8 bases at J, with 15 bases between the two ends. The CDR3 DNA reads as TGCAGTGCTTCCGACGGGTTCACCGGCTACACCTTC. Protein: CSASDGFTGYTF.

This sequence joins TRBV9 and TRBJ2-3, with D tentatively TRBD1 (6 bases). The CDR3 totals 14 residues. The germline CDR1 and CDR2 sequences are SGDLS and YYNGEE. The V and J ends lost 5 bases and 6 bases respectively, with 16 bases between them. The CDR3 DNA sequence: TGTGCCAGCAGACGGGACACACAGCGGGATACGCAGTATTTT. Encoded protein: CASRRDTQRDTQYF.

This clonotype came up a few times. This rearrangement joins TRBV5-1 to TRBJ1-1; 11 bases fit TRBD1. This CDR3 spans 17 amino acids. The V gene's germline CDR1 is SGHRS and CDR2 YFSETQ. The V segment lost 2 bases and the J segment 3 bases; nucleotides outside the gene matches: 9. DNA of the CDR3: TGCGCCAGCAGCTTCGCGGGACAGGGGGAAATTTACACTGAAGCTTTCTTT. It yields the protein CASSFAGQGEIYTEAFF. Using reference TRBV5-1 and TRBJ1-1 for the parts outside the CDR3, the full variable domain is KAGVTQTPRYLIKTRGQQVTLSCSPISGHRSVSWYQQTPGQGLQFLFEYFSETQRNKGNFPGRFSGRQFSNSRSEMNVSTLELGDSALYLCASSFAGQGEIYTEAFFGQGTRLTVV.

This clonotype was detected only a few times. This sequence joins TRBV7-8 and TRBJ2-1, with D perhaps matching TRBD2 (5 bases). Germline CDR1 is SGHVS and CDR2 is FQNEAQ. The CDR3 extends over 17 amino acids. Trimming pared 4 bases from V and 0 bases from J, leaving 16 bases between. The CDR3 DNA reads TGTGCCAGCAGCTGGAGGAGCAGGACCAGCTCCTACAATGAGCAGTTCTTC. Encoded protein: CASSWRSRTSSYNEQFF.

The chain couples TRBV6-1 to TRBJ1-2; D is perhaps TRBD1 (5 bases). This CDR3 has 16 residues. The V gene's germline CDR1 is MNHNS and CDR2 SASEGT. V shed 4 bases and J shed 4 bases, with 19 bases lying between them. This CDR3 reads CASSGQRGPWGYGYTF. As DNA, the CDR3 is TGTGCCAGCAGTGGACAGAGGGGACCTTGGGGCTATGGCTACACCTTC.